These T cell receptor beta chains were read from a single sample in a study of blood T cell repertoires in COVID-19. Using immunoSEQ multiplex PCR, the repertoire was profiled, and TCRdb retains in-frame clones only, with some absent. The sample has a few hundred thousand clones, more than 70% seen once. Sequencing was performed on peripheral blood. Receptors originate from a woman in her sixties with COVID-19, enrolled during active disease. CDR3s include the opening cysteine and the closing phenylalanine or tryptophan. A D gene is named only where the DNA matches it firmly. The size of a clone is reported for some rows only, either as once, few or many, or as a class for expanded clones.

V gene	D gene	clone size	J gene	CDR3 DNA	CDR3 protein
TRBV18	TRBD1	-	TRBJ2-6	TGTGCCAGCTCACCCCCCGGACAGGGTGCCGGGGCCAACGTCCTGACTTTC	CASSPPGQGAGANVLTF
TRBV3-1/TRBV3-2	-	-	TRBJ1-3	TGTGCCAGCAGCCAAGATGAGGCAGCCTCTGGAAACACCATATATTTT	CASSQDEAASGNTIYF
TRBV5-6	TRBD2	-	TRBJ2-3	TGTGCCAGCAGCCCACTGGGAGGGTCTAGCACAGATACGCAGTATTTT	CASSPLGGSSTDTQYF
TRBV7-9	TRBD1	-	TRBJ2-5	TGTGCCAGCAGCTTCCCCGAGGGACAGGGAAAAGAGACCCAGTACTTC	CASSFPEGQGKETQYF
TRBV7-3	-	-	TRBJ2-3	TGTGCCAGCAGCTTAGACGTGGGGGGAAGCACAGATACGCAGTATTTT	CASSLDVGGSTDTQYF
TRBV7-3	-	-	TRBJ1-2	TGTGCCAGCAGCTTAATTAACGGCGGGGCTGATGGCTACACCTTC	CASSLINGGADGYTF
TRBV12-3/TRBV12-4	-	once	TRBJ1-2	TGTGCCAGCAGTCAGAGTAGAGGAGGCTACACCTTC	CASSQSRGGYTF
TRBV28	TRBD1	-	TRBJ1-1	TGTGCCAGCACCCCCGGGGCAGGGGGCGCGTATACTGAAGCTTTCTTT	CASTPGAGGAYTEAFF
TRBV7-8	-	few	TRBJ1-2	TGTGCCAGCAGCTTAACCCTACAGGGTTTCTATGGCTACACCTTC	CASSLTLQGFYGYTF
TRBV5-4	-	few	TRBJ1-3	TGTGCCAGCAGCTGGGGGGACACCATATATTTT	CASSWGDTIYF
TRBV11-2	-	once	TRBJ1-4	TGTGCCAGCAGCTTAGATCGACCGGGCGGGCGTAATGAAAAACTGTTTTTT	CASSLDRPGGRNEKLFF
TRBV2	-	-	TRBJ2-7	TGTGCCAGCAGTGAACGACAGGCCTACGAGCAGTACTTC	CASSERQAYEQYF
TRBV27	TRBD2	-	TRBJ2-2	TGTGCCAGCAGCCGGACTAGGGACACCGGGGAGCTGTTTTTT	CASSRTRDTGELFF
TRBV19	-	-	TRBJ1-1	TGTGCCAGTATTAAGACAGCCATGAACACTGAAGCTTTCTTT	CASIKTAMNTEAFF
TRBV13	TRBD2	-	TRBJ2-5	TGTGCCAGCAGCTTAGATTTGACTAGCGGGCAAGAGACCCAGTACTTC	CASSLDLTSGQETQYF
TRBV18	-	-	TRBJ2-6	TGTGCCAGCTTAAGAACGCCCGGGTCCGGGGCCAACGTCCTGACTTTC	CASLRTPGSGANVLTF